This T cell receptor (beta chain) appears in the sequencing data of a study of blood T cell repertoires in COVID-19. Trimming shortened V by 3 bases and J by 3 bases, and 18 bases separated the two germline ends. This CDR3 is 16 amino acids long. Per the germline V gene, CDR1 is SGDLS and CDR2 is YYNGEE. Authors' methods: Estimation of nucleated cell counts relied on the amplification of reference gene primers. Clones were read by immunoSEQ multiplex PCR, and TCRdb kept only the in-frame ones, dropping some. The DNA gave D and trimming, while V, J and clone size come from that table. The table shows about 300,000 clones, with nearly 90% occurring only once.

The receptor's source is a woman in her twenties or thirties with COVID-19, enrolled during active disease. Specimen: peripheral blood. This chain joins TRBV9 and TRBJ1-1; perhaps TRBD1 as D (5 bases). The CDR3 region has the DNA TGTGCCAGCAGCGGGCGGGGAGGGGAATTGTACACTGAAGCTTTCTTT. The encoded protein is CASSGRGGELYTEAFF.